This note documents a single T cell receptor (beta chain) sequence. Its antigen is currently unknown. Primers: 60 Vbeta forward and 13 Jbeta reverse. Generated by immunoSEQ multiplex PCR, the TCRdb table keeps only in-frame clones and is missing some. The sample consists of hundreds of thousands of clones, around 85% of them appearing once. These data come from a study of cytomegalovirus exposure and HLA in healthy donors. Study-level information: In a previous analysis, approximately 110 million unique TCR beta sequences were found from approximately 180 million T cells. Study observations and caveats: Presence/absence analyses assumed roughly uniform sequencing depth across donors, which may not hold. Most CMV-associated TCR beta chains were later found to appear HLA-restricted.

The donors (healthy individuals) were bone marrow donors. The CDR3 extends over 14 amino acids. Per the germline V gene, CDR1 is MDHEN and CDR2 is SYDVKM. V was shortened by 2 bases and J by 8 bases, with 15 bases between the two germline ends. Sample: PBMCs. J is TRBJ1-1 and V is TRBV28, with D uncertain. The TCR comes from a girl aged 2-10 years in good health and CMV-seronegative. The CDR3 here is CASSLPAGGGEAFF. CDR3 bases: TGTGCCAGCAGTTTACCCGCGGGAGGAGGGGAAGCTTTCTTT.